The TCR beta chain under discussion was sequenced for a study of beta chain features in type 1 diabetes. There are 14 residues in the CDR3. V gave up 1 base and J gave up 2 bases, with 6 bases separating them. The germline gives CDR1 GTSNPN, CDR2 SVGIG (reference sequence). Every bit of the isolated RNA underwent reverse transcription, so sequencing read expressed TCRB transcripts. Assay: immunoSEQ multiplex PCR; the TCRdb copy retains only in-frame clones and omits some. The sample holds a few hundred thousand clones; under 20% are singletons and the top ten take 0.08% to 0.095%. Study-wide points: Within each of all four CD4+ subsets, Type 1 diabetes patients had TCRB CDR3s that were moderately but significantly shorter.

Averaging around 110 mL, one heparinised blood draw came from each individual donor. This clone was picked up a small number of times. The target antigen is unknown. V is TRBV30 and J is TRBJ2-6; D gene ambiguous. Sequenced material: naive CD4+ T cells from blood. The receptor was isolated from a man aged 30-40 years with type 1 diabetes. CDR3 amino acids: CAWSATTGANVLTF. CDR3 DNA sequence: TGTGCCTGGAGTGCGACAACTGGGGCCAACGTCCTGACTTTC.